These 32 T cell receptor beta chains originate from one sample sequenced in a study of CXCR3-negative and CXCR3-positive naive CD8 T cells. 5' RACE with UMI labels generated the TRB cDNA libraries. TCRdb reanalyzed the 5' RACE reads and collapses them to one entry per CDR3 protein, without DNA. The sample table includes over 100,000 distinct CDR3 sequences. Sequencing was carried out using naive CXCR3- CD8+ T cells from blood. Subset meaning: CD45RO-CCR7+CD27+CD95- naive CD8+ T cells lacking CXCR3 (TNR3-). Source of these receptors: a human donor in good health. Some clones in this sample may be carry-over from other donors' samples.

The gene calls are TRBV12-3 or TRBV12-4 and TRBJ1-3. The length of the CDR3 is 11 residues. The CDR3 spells CASSLSDTIYF.

CDR3 in amino acids: CSARDREGALYEQYF. The chain is built from TRBV20-1 and TRBJ2-7; with no DNA, the TCRdb D assignment of TRBD2 cannot be verified. The germline CDR1 and CDR2 sequences are DFQATT and SNEGSKA (reference sequence). The CDR3 spans 15 residues.

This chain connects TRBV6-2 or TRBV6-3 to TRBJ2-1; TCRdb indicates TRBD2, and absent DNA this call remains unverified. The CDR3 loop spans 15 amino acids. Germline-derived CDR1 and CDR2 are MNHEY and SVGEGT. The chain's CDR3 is CASTPALGTTVGQFF.

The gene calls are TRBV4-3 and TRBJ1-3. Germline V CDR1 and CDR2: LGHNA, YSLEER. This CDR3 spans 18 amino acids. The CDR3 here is CASSQDWRGYGTGNTIYF.

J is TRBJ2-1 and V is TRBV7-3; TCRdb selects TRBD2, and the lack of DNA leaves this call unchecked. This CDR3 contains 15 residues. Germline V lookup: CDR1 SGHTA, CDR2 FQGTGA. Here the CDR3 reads CASSSGLDKYNEQFF. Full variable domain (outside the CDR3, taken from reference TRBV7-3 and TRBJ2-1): GAGVSQTPSNKVTEKGKYVELRCDPISGHTALYWYRQSLGQGPEFLIYFQGTGAADDSGLPNDRFFAVRPEGSVSTLKIQRTERGDSAVYLCASSSGLDKYNEQFFGPGTRLTVL.

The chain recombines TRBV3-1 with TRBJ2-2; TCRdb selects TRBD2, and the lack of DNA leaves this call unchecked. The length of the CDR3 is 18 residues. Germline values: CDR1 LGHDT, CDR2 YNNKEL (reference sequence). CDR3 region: CASRPTSGRIQNTGELFF.

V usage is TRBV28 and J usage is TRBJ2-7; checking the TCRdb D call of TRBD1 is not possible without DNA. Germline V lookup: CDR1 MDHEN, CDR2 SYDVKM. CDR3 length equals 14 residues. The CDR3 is CASSKTGFAYEQYF.

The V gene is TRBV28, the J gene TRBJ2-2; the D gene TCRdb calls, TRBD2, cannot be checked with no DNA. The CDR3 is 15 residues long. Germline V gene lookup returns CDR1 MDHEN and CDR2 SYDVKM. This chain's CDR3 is CASITRDFNTGELFF.

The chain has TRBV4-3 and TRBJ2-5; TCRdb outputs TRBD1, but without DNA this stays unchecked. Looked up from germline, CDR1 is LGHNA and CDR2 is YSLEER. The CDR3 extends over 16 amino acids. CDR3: CASSQVGMGQGETQYF.

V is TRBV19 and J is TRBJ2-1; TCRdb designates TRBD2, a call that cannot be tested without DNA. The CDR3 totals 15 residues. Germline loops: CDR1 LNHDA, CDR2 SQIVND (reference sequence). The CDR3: CASSIDRERYNEQFF.

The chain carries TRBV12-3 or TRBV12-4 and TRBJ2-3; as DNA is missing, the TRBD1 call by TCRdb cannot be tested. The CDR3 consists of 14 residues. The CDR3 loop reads CASSLAGGADTQYF.

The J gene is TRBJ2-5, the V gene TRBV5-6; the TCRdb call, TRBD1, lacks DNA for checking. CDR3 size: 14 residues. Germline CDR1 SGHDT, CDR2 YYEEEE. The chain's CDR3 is CRHAGSPPQETQYF.

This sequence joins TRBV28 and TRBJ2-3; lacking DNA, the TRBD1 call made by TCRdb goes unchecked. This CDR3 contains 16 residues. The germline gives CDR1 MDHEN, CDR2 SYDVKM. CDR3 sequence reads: CASSSLIPFGTDTQYF.

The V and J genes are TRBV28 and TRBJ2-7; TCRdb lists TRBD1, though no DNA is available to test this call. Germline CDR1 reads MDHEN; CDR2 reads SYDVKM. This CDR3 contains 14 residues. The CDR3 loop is CASSWGQGVNEQYF. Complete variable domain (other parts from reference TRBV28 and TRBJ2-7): DVKVTQSSRYLVKRTGEKVFLECVQDMDHENMFWYRQDPGLGLRLIYFSYDVKMKEKGDIPEGYSVSREKKERFSLILESASTNQTSMYLCASSWGQGVNEQYFGPGTRLTVT.

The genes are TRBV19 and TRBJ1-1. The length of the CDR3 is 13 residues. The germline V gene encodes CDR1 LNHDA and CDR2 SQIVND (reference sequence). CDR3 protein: CASSITGYTEAFF.

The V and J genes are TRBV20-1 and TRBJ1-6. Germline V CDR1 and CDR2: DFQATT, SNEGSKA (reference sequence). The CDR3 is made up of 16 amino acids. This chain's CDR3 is CSARDYAGSYNSPLHF.

Here the CDR3 reads CSVESPIKSSYNEQFF. This chain uses TRBV29-1 with TRBJ2-1. The CDR3 sequence is 16 residues long. Germline V gene lookup returns CDR1 SQVTM and CDR2 ANQGSEA.

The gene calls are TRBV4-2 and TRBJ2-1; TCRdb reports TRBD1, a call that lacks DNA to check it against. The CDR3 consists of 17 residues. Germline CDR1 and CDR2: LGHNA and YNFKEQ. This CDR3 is CASSQDGKGGAYNEQFF.

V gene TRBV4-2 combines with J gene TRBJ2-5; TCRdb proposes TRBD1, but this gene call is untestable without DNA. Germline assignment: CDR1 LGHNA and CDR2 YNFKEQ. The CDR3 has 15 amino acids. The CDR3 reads CASSQETGGQETQYF.

The CDR3: CASSFRRGRVETQYF. The chain joins TRBV28 to TRBJ2-5; TCRdb proposes TRBD1, but this gene call is untestable without DNA. The CDR3 sequence is 15 residues long. Germline V lookup: CDR1 MDHEN, CDR2 SYDVKM.

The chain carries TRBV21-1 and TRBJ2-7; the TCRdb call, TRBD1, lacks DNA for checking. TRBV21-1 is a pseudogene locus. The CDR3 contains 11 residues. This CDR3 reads CASRTGYEQYF.

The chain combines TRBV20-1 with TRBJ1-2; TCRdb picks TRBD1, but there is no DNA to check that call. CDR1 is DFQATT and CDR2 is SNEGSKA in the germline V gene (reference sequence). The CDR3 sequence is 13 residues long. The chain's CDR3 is CSATGQGPRVVTF.

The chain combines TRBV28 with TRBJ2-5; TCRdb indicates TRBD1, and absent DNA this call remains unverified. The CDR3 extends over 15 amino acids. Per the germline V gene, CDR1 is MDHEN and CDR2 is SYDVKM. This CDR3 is CASSFPPRQEETQYF.

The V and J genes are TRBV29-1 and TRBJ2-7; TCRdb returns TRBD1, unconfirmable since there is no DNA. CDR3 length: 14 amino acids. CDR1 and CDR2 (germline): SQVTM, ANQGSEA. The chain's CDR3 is CSVEGGARGNEQYF.

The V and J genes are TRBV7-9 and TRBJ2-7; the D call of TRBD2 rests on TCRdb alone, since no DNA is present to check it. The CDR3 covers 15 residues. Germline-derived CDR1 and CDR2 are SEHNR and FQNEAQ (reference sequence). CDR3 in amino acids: CASSLPGLAGAEQYF.

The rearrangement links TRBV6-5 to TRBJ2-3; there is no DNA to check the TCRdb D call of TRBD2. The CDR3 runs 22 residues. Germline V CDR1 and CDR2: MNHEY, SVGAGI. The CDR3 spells CASSYSSRGLAGVSVETDTQYF.

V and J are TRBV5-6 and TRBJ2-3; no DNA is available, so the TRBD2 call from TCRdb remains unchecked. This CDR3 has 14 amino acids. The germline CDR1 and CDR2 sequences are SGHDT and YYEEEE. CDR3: CASSLPPGADTQYF.

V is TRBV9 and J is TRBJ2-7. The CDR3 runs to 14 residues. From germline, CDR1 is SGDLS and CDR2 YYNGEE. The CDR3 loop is CASSVADTSYEQYF.

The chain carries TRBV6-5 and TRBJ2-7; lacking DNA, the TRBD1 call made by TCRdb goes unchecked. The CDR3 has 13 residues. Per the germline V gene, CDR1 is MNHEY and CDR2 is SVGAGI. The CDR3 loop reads CASSPSTAYEQYF.

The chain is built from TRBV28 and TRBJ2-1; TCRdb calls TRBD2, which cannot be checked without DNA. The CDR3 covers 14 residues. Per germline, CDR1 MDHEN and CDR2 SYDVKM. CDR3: CASIGLAGPIEQFF.

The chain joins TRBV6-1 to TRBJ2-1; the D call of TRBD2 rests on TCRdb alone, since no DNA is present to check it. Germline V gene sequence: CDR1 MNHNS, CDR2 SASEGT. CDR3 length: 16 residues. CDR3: CASSPPSPRGLNEQFF.

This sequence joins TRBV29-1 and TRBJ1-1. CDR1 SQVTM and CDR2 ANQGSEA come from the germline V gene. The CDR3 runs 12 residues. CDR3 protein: CSVEGAGDEAFF.